A selection of T cell receptor beta chains follows, all from one sample in a study of T cells in Graves' hyperthyroidism and ophthalmopathy. TCRdb re-called the multiplex PCR reads through MiXCR, storing one row per CDR3 protein. The sample has roughly 740,000 distinct CDR3 sequences; roughly 15% are singletons. The specimen was blood. These receptors originate from a man aged 18-30 years with Graves' hyperthyroidism. The CDR3 runs from the conserved cysteine through the conserved F or W. Each record gives: clone size, V gene, J gene, D gene, CDR3 protein, CDR3 DNA. D genes are given only for firm matches. Clone size is given for some rows only: seen once, a few or many times, or a class if the clone is expanded.

clone size: few
V gene: TRBV19
J gene: TRBJ2-1
D gene: TRBD2
CDR3 protein: CASSLRSSGSSYNEQFF
CDR3 DNA: TGTGCCAGTAGTCTTCGAAGTAGCGGGAGCTCCTACAATGAGCAGTTCTTC

clone size: many
V gene: TRBV6-1
J gene: TRBJ2-2
D gene: TRBD2
CDR3 protein: CASSEMASGGTGELFF
CDR3 DNA: TGTGCCAGCAGTGAAATGGCTAGCGGAGGCACCGGGGAGCTGTTTTTT

clone size: once
V gene: TRBV5-1
J gene: TRBJ2-7
D gene: .
CDR3 protein: CASSLEQAYEQYF
CDR3 DNA: TGCGCCAGCAGCTTGGAGCAGGCCTACGAGCAGTACTTC

clone size: many
V gene: TRBV20-1
J gene: TRBJ1-1
D gene: .
CDR3 protein: CSARDSWAGGTEAFF
CDR3 DNA: TGCAGTGCTAGAGATAGTTGGGCGGGGGGAACTGAAGCTTTCTTT

clone size: .
V gene: TRBV24-1
J gene: TRBJ2-1
D gene: .
CDR3 protein: CATSDSRTYNEQFF
CDR3 DNA: TGTGCCACCAGTGATTCCCGGACCTACAATGAGCAGTTCTTC

clone size: many
V gene: TRBV12-3/TRBV12-4
J gene: TRBJ2-5
D gene: .
CDR3 protein: CASSLRGTETQYF
CDR3 DNA: TGTGCCAGCAGTTTACGGGGTACGGAGACCCAGTACTTC

clone size: few
V gene: TRBV7-2
J gene: TRBJ2-1
D gene: TRBD2
CDR3 protein: CASSGQPSGSYNEQFF
CDR3 DNA: TGTGCCAGCAGCGGACAACCTAGCGGCTCCTACAATGAGCAGTTCTTC

clone size: .
V gene: TRBV5-1
J gene: TRBJ1-1
D gene: .
CDR3 protein: CASSLAGLTTSEAFF
CDR3 DNA: TGCGCCAGCAGCTTGGCTGGGCTTACCACCAGTGAAGCTTTCTTT

clone size: many
V gene: TRBV27
J gene: TRBJ2-5
D gene: TRBD2
CDR3 protein: CASSPRLAGGPGETQYF
CDR3 DNA: TGTGCCAGCAGTCCTCGACTAGCGGGAGGGCCAGGAGAGACCCAGTACTTC

clone size: few
V gene: TRBV5-5
J gene: TRBJ1-3
D gene: .
CDR3 protein: CASSLEYRFGNTIYF
CDR3 DNA: TGTGCCAGCAGCTTGGAGTACAGATTTGGAAACACCATATATTTT

clone size: .
V gene: TRBV20-1
J gene: TRBJ2-3
D gene: .
CDR3 protein: CSAPRVFTSTDTQYF
CDR3 DNA: TGCAGTGCCCCAAGGGTTTTTACATCCACAGATACGCAGTATTTT

clone size: .
V gene: TRBV6-2/TRBV6-3
J gene: TRBJ2-5
D gene: TRBD2
CDR3 protein: CASSFMTSGVETQYF
CDR3 DNA: TGTGCCAGCAGTTTCATGACTAGCGGGGTGGAGACCCAGTACTTC

clone size: .
V gene: TRBV20-1
J gene: TRBJ2-7
D gene: TRBD2
CDR3 protein: CSARWGLAGTYEQYF
CDR3 DNA: TGCAGTGCCCGATGGGGCCTAGCGGGAACCTACGAGCAGTACTTC

clone size: few
V gene: TRBV9
J gene: TRBJ2-6
D gene: .
CDR3 protein: CASSNTGTGANVLTF
CDR3 DNA: TGTGCCAGCAGCAATACAGGGACTGGGGCCAACGTCCTGACTTTC

clone size: many
V gene: TRBV28
J gene: TRBJ2-7
D gene: .
CDR3 protein: CASRTPYYEQYF
CDR3 DNA: TGTGCCAGCAGGACTCCCTACTACGAGCAGTACTTC

clone size: .
V gene: TRBV27
J gene: TRBJ2-3
D gene: TRBD2
CDR3 protein: CASSLSSGLAGGPVFGTDTQYF
CDR3 DNA: TGTGCCAGCAGTTTATCGTCGGGACTAGCGGGAGGGCCGGTTTTCGGCACAGATACGCAGTATTTT

clone size: many
V gene: TRBV5-1
J gene: TRBJ2-7
D gene: TRBD1
CDR3 protein: CASSSQGATYEQYF
CDR3 DNA: TGCGCCAGCAGCTCCCAGGGGGCAACATACGAGCAGTACTTC

clone size: .
V gene: TRBV25-1
J gene: TRBJ2-2
D gene: TRBD2
CDR3 protein: CASSGAGVNTGELFF
CDR3 DNA: TGTGCCAGCTCTGGGGCGGGAGTGAACACCGGGGAGCTGTTTTTT

clone size: many
V gene: TRBV2
J gene: TRBJ2-1
D gene: .
CDR3 protein: CASSESRGGGDEQFF
CDR3 DNA: TGTGCCAGCAGTGAATCCCGGGGAGGTGGAGATGAGCAGTTCTTC

clone size: .
V gene: TRBV12-3/TRBV12-4
J gene: TRBJ2-7
D gene: TRBD2
CDR3 protein: CASSWTSGSLNEQYF
CDR3 DNA: TGTGCCAGCAGCTGGACTAGCGGGAGTTTGAATGAGCAGTACTTC

clone size: many
V gene: TRBV12-3/TRBV12-4
J gene: TRBJ1-1
D gene: .
CDR3 protein: CASSFKSLNTEAFF
CDR3 DNA: TGTGCCAGCAGTTTTAAGAGTTTGAACACTGAAGCTTTCTTT

clone size: few
V gene: TRBV9
J gene: TRBJ2-7
D gene: .
CDR3 protein: CASSPTGEAWDEQYF
CDR3 DNA: TGTGCCAGCAGCCCCACGGGAGAAGCCTGGGACGAGCAGTACTTC

clone size: many
V gene: TRBV12-3/TRBV12-4
J gene: TRBJ2-7
D gene: TRBD1
CDR3 protein: CASSLRLAGGENEQYF
CDR3 DNA: TGTGCCAGCAGTTTACGGTTGGCAGGGGGCGAGAACGAGCAGTACTTC

clone size: few
V gene: TRBV14
J gene: TRBJ1-3
D gene: .
CDR3 protein: CASSQDRSSGNTIYF
CDR3 DNA: TGTGCCAGCAGCCAAGACCGAAGCTCTGGAAACACCATATATTTT

clone size: few
V gene: TRBV10-1
J gene: TRBJ2-7
D gene: .
CDR3 protein: CASSESRTKGQYF
CDR3 DNA: TGCGCCAGCAGTGAGAGTCGTACGAAGGGGCAGTACTTC

clone size: few
V gene: TRBV5-4
J gene: TRBJ2-1
D gene: TRBD2
CDR3 protein: CASSFAGGHNEQFF
CDR3 DNA: TGTGCCAGCAGCTTCGCGGGAGGGCACAATGAGCAGTTCTTC

clone size: .
V gene: TRBV27
J gene: TRBJ1-2
D gene: .
CDR3 protein: CASSPGHLRGYTF
CDR3 DNA: TGTGCCAGCAGTCCGGGGCACCTCCGTGGCTACACCTTC